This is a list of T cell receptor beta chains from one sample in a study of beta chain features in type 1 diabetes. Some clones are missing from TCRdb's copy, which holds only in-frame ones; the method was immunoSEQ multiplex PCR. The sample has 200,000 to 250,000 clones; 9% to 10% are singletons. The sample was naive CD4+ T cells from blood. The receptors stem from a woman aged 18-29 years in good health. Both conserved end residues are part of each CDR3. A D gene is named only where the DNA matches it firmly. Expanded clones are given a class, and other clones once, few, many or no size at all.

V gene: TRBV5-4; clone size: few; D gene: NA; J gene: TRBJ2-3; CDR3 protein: CASSLAPTSADTQYF; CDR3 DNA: TGTGCCAGCAGCTTGGCGCCCACTAGTGCAGATACGCAGTATTTT
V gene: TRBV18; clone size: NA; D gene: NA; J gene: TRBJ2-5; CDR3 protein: CASSPPSGETQYF; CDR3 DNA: TGTGCCAGCTCACCCCCCTCCGGAGAGACCCAGTACTTC
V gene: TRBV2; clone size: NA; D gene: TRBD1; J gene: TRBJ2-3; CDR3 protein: CASSDPRPWQGAHDPSTDTQYF; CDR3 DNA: TGTGCCAGCAGTGACCCGAGACCCTGGCAGGGGGCTCATGACCCTAGCACAGATACGCAGTATTTT
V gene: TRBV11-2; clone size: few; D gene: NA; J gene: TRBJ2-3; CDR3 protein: CASSFLGGASTDTQYF; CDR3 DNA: TGTGCCAGCAGCTTCTTGGGGGGAGCCAGCACAGATACGCAGTATTTT
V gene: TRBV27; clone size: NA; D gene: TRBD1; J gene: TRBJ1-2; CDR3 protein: CASSLAGGTGYTF; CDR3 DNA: TGTGCCAGCAGTTTGGCAGGGGGCACTGGCTACACCTTC
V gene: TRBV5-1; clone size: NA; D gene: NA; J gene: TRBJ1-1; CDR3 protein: CASSPVEAGGIAFF; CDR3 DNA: TGCGCCAGCAGCCCCGTCGAGGCAGGCGGGATAGCTTTCTTT
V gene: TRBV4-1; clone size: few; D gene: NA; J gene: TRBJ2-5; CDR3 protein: CASSQGRGSQETQYF; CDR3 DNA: TGCGCCAGCAGCCAAGGACGGGGGTCCCAAGAGACCCAGTACTTC
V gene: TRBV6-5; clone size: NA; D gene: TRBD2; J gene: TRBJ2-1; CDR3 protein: CASSSQRERHEQFF; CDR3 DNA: TGTGCCAGCAGTTCACAGCGGGAGCGACATGAGCAGTTCTTC
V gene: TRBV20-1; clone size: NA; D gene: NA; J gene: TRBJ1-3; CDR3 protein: CSARVRDTIYF; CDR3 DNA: TGCAGTGCTAGAGTCCGGGACACCATATATTTT
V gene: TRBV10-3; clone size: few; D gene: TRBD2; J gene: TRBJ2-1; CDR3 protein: CATYQHQRLAGDLNEQFF; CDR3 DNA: TGTGCCACCTACCAACACCAACGACTAGCGGGGGACCTCAATGAGCAGTTCTTC
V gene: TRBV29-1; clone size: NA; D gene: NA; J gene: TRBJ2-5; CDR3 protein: CSVALARTKETQYF; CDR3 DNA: TGCAGCGTTGCGCTAGCGAGAACTAAAGAGACCCAGTACTTC
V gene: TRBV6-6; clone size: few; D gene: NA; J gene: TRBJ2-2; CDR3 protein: CAASPRGNTGELFF; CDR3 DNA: TGTGCCGCATCTCCCAGGGGCAATACCGGGGAGCTGTTTTTT
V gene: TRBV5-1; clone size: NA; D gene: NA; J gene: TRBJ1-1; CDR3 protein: CASSPPGVEAFF; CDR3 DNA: TGCGCCAGCAGCCCCCCAGGGGTTGAAGCTTTCTTT
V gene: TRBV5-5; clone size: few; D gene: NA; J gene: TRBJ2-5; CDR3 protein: CASSLGGTGEETQYF; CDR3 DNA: TGTGCCAGCAGCTTGGGCGGCACAGGAGAAGAGACCCAGTACTTC